What follows are 7 T cell receptor beta chains derived from one specimen sequenced in a study of early T cells in non-severe SARS-CoV-2 infection. TCRdb reanalysed the 5' RACE reads using MiXCR and keeps one entry per CDR3 protein. This table holds tens of thousands of distinct CDR3 sequences, about 14% found once. Sequenced material: whole blood, taken at baseline. The receptors stem from an adult who was a healthcare worker with PCR-confirmed SARS-CoV-2 infection or an uninfected control (not recorded which).

This clonotype was observed many times. The chain links TRBV7-6 to TRBJ1-1; D is unresolved. CDR3 size: 13 residues. Trimming cost V 5 bases and J 9 bases, with 16 bases left between them. The V gene's germline CDR1 is SGHVS and CDR2 FNYEAQ. CDR3 coding DNA: TGTGCCAGCAGCCCGGGCAGACAAAACAAAGCTTTCTTT. Residues: CASSPGRQNKAFF.

The chain combines TRBV7-3 with TRBJ2-5; D call uncertain. Trimming cost V 5 bases and J 5 bases, with 15 bases left between them. Germline V CDR1 and CDR2: SGHTA, FQGTGA. CDR3 length: 14 residues. CDR3 bases: TGTGCCAGCAGCGATACTCCCCCGCGGGAGACCCAGTACTTC. Translation: CASSDTPPRETQYF.

The table lists this clonotype with a few counts. The chain is built from TRBV7-9 and TRBJ2-2; 9 bases are shared with TRBD1. The trim removed 5 bases at V and 4 bases at J, leaving 8 bases unmatched. The CDR3 covers 16 residues. Germline V gene lookup returns CDR1 SEHNR and CDR2 FQNEAQ (reference sequence). DNA for the CDR3: TGTGCCAGCAGCCCGTCACAGGGGGCGAGCACCGGGGAGCTGTTTTTT. This translates into CASSPSQGASTGELFF.

This clonotype came up a few times. This rearrangement joins TRBV12-3 or TRBV12-4 to TRBJ2-2, with D hard to call. The CDR3 spans 13 residues. The V end was cut by 6 bases, the J end by 6 bases, with 11 bases between. In DNA, the CDR3 is TGTGCCAGCAGCTTTTCATGGGCCGGGGAGCTGTTTTTT. Its translation is CASSFSWAGELFF.

The chain is built from TRBV7-2 and TRBJ2-7; D could derive from TRBD1 or TRBD2 (5 bases each). V shed 3 bases and J shed 2 bases, with 11 bases lying between them. The germline V gene encodes CDR1 SGHTA and CDR2 FQGNSA. This CDR3 is 14 amino acids long. The CDR3 sequence is CASSFRDLPYEQYF. The CDR3 nucleotides read TGTGCCAGCAGCTTCCGGGACCTTCCCTACGAGCAGTACTTC.

This clonotype was seen only once. The V and J genes are TRBV28 and TRBJ2-5; TRBD2 agrees at 7 bases. V dropped 6 bases and J dropped 5; count of bases not matched to a gene: 9. The CDR3 is made up of 14 amino acids. Germline values: CDR1 MDHEN, CDR2 SYDVKM. The CDR3 loop reads CASSTSGGVETQYF. CDR3 DNA sequence: TGTGCCAGCAGCACATCGGGGGGAGTGGAGACCCAGTACTTC.

This clonotype came up a few times. J is TRBJ2-6 and V is TRBV20-1; D not certain. The CDR3 has 14 residues. Germline V gene lookup returns CDR1 DFQATT and CDR2 SNEGSKA (reference sequence). CDR3 nucleotide sequence: TGCAGCCTCGTGCGCCTCTCTGGGGCCAACGTCCTGACTTTC. Its protein is CSLVRLSGANVLTF.